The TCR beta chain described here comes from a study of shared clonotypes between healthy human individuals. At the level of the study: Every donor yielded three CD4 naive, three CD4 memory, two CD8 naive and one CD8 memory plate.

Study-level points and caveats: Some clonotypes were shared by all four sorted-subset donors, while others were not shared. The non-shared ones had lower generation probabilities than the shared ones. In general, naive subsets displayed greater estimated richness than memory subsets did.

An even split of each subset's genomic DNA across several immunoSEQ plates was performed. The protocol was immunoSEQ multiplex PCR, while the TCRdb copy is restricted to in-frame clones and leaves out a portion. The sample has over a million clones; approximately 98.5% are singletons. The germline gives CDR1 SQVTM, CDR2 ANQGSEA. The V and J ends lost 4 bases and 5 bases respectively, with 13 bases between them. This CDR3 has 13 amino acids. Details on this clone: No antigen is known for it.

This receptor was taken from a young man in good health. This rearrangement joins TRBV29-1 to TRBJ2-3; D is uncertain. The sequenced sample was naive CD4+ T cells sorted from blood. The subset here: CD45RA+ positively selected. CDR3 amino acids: CSVGVGMQDTQYF. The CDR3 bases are TGCAGCGTTGGGGTTGGGATGCAAGATACGCAGTATTTT.